The 17 T cell receptor beta chains below were found in one sample sequenced in a study of CD8 T cells in Susac syndrome. About 0.5 to 1 ug RNA was reverse transcribed with random hexamers. TCRdb called the immunoSEQ multiplex PCR reads again in MiXCR, with one record for every CDR3 protein. The sample lists around 160,000 distinct CDR3 sequences, 93% occurring once. The specimen sequenced was CD4+ T cells from PBMCs. The receptor set was obtained from a human donor in good health.

J is TRBJ1-1 and V is TRBV24-1, with 7 bases lining up with TRBD1. J gave up 3 bases and V 5 bases, and 8 bases lay outside the gene matches. This CDR3 spans 15 amino acids. Germline V gene sequence: CDR1 KGHDR, CDR2 SFDVKD. This chain's CDR3 is CATSAPTGSDTEAFF. CDR3 bases: TGTGCCACCAGTGCCCCGACAGGGTCAGACACTGAAGCTTTCTTT.

The J gene is TRBJ2-2, the V gene TRBV7-8, with no clear D. V dropped 5 bases and J dropped 7 bases, with 20 bases sitting between them. Germline CDR1 SGHVS, CDR2 FQNEAQ. The CDR3 extends over 16 amino acids. In DNA form, the CDR3 reads TGTGCCAGCAGCGAACGAGAGACCCCGTTGTTCGGGGAGCTGTTTTTT. This gives the protein CASSERETPLFGELFF.

This chain links TRBV29-1 with TRBJ1-2; 7 nucleotides agree with TRBD1. CDR1 and CDR2 from the germline V gene are SQVTM and ANQGSEA. The CDR3 has 14 amino acids. V was pared by 3 bases and J by 5 bases, with 9 bases of the junction left unmatched. The CDR3 DNA sequence: TGCAGCGTTGATGCTAAGGGGGCAGGGTATGGCTACACCTTC. It yields the protein CSVDAKGAGYGYTF.

V is TRBV2 and J is TRBJ2-2; TRBD2 aligns across 9 bases. CDR3 length: 17 residues. Germline V gene lookup returns CDR1 SNHLY and CDR2 FYNNEI. The V segment lost 8 bases and the J segment 4 bases; nucleotides outside the gene matches: 14. CDR3 residues: CASAIMAGGLSTGELFF. CDR3 DNA: TGTGCCAGCGCGATCATGGCGGGGGGGCTTAGCACCGGGGAGCTGTTTTTT. The full variable domain, its missing parts supplied by reference TRBV2 and TRBJ2-2, is EPEVTQTPSHQVTQMGQEVILRCVPISNHLYFYWYRQILGQKVEFLVSFYNNEISEKSEIFDDQFSVERPDGSNFTLKIRSTKLEDSAMYFCASAIMAGGLSTGELFFGEGSRLTVL.

The V gene is TRBV2, the J gene TRBJ2-4, with D maybe TRBD2 (5 bases). Germline values: CDR1 SNHLY, CDR2 FYNNEI. V was trimmed by 6 bases and J by 1 base, leaving 10 bases between them. The CDR3 has 14 amino acids. CDR3 DNA: TGTGCCAGCAGAACTAGTAGCGCCAAAAACATTCAGTACTTC. Translating it yields CASRTSSAKNIQYF.

This chain joins TRBV24-1 and TRBJ2-1; no reliable D call. Between the trimmed V and J ends, which lost 1 base and 6 bases, there was a span of 0 bases. CDR3 length: 11 residues. Germline lookup yields CDR1 KGHDR and CDR2 SFDVKD. The CDR3 sequence is CATSDFNEQFF. The CDR3 nucleotides are TGTGCCACCAGTGATTTCAATGAGCAGTTCTTC.

Here the CDR3 DNA reads TGTGCCAGCTCCCCCTCCCCGGACCCCTACGAGCAGTACTTC. Its translation is CASSPSPDPYEQYF. The chain combines TRBV18 with TRBJ2-7; D remains unclear. The V end was cut by 6 bases, the J end by 2 bases, with 14 bases between. This CDR3 region has 14 residues. CDR1 KGHSH and CDR2 LQKENI come from the germline V gene. The entire variable domain, with the rest obtained from reference TRBV18 and TRBJ2-7, is as follows: NAGVMQNPRHLVRRRGQEARLRCSPMKGHSHVYWYRQLPEEGLKFMVYLQKENIIDESGMPKERFSAEFPKEGPSILRIQQVVRGDSAAYFCASSPSPDPYEQYFGPGTRLTVT.

V and J are TRBV2 and TRBJ2-1, with D perhaps matching TRBD2 (7 bases). The CDR3 has 14 residues. Germline assignment: CDR1 SNHLY and CDR2 FYNNEI. Trimming pared 7 bases from V and 3 bases from J, leaving 13 bases between. CDR3 residues: CASIEGGHYNEQFF. CDR3 sequence (DNA): TGTGCCAGCATCGAGGGGGGGCACTACAATGAGCAGTTCTTC. The variable domain in full, completed from reference TRBV2 and TRBJ2-1, reads EPEVTQTPSHQVTQMGQEVILRCVPISNHLYFYWYRQILGQKVEFLVSFYNNEISEKSEIFDDQFSVERPDGSNFTLKIRSTKLEDSAMYFCASIEGGHYNEQFFGPGTRLTVL.

CDR3 loop: CASGRRQGTYEQYF. CDR3 bases: TGTGCCAGCGGTCGGCGACAGGGGACCTACGAGCAGTACTTC. The chain uses TRBV2 and TRBJ2-7; 8 bases align to TRBD1. Germline lookup yields CDR1 SNHLY and CDR2 FYNNEI. J gave up 2 bases and V 8 bases, and 8 bases lay outside the gene matches. The CDR3 has 14 residues.

This chain joins TRBV20-1 and TRBJ1-6, with D perhaps TRBD1 (6 bases). The V gene's germline CDR1 is DFQATT and CDR2 SNEGSKA (reference sequence). V was cut by 3 bases and J by 10 bases, with 13 bases left in between. This CDR3 region has 13 residues. The CDR3 here is CSARDSYLSPLHF. CDR3 nucleotide sequence: TGCAGTGCTAGGGACAGTTATCTCTCACCCCTCCACTTT.

The chain joins TRBV4-1 to TRBJ1-4; no clear D gene. The germline V and J ends were trimmed by 4 bases and 4 bases, with 10 bases remaining between them. Germline V gives CDR1 MGHRA, CDR2 YSYEKL. This CDR3 has 14 residues. This CDR3 reads CASSPTEYNEKLFF. The CDR3, as DNA: TGCGCCAGCAGCCCAACAGAGTATAATGAAAAACTGTTTTTT.

The chain joins TRBV15 to TRBJ2-2; the D is unclear. The CDR3 is 15 residues long. The V gene lost 0 bases and the J gene lost 0 bases, with 5 bases spanning the gap. Germline CDR1 is LNHNV and CDR2 is YYDKDF (reference sequence). CDR3 sequence reads: CATSRDHTNTGELFF. In DNA, the CDR3 is TGTGCCACCAGCAGAGATCACACGAACACCGGGGAGCTGTTTTTT.

The chain combines TRBV3-1 with TRBJ2-3; D ambiguous. The germline gives CDR1 LGHDT, CDR2 YNNKEL (reference sequence). This CDR3 is 14 amino acids long. Trimming stripped 2 bases from V and 2 bases from J, with 8 bases between. This chain's CDR3 is CASSQSGYTDTQYF. The DNA for the CDR3 is TGTGCCAGCAGCCAATCCGGCTACACAGATACGCAGTATTTT.

V and J are TRBV7-2 and TRBJ2-3; TRBD2 matches at 9 bases. The V gene end was trimmed by 2 bases and the J gene end by 14 bases; junction bases not matched to a gene: 14. CDR1 and CDR2 (germline): SGHTA, FQGNSA. CDR3 length: 15 residues. The CDR3 here is CASSLRVAGAQSTYF. In nucleotides, the CDR3 is TGTGCCAGCAGCTTAAGGGTAGCGGGGGCGCAATCTACGTATTTT.

The chain has TRBV18 and TRBJ1-5; no clear D gene. The germline V gene encodes CDR1 KGHSH and CDR2 LQKENI. This CDR3 is 18 amino acids long. Trimming pared 6 bases from V and 3 bases from J, leaving 24 bases between. CDR3 region: CASSLTSPSGAYNQPQHF. As DNA, the CDR3 is TGTGCCAGCTCGCTTACCAGTCCCTCCGGAGCGTACAATCAGCCCCAGCATTTT.

The CDR3 protein is CASSQENPDRGNTYEQYF. CDR3 bases: TGTGCCAGCAGCCAAGAGAACCCCGACAGGGGCAATACCTACGAGCAGTACTTC. The V call is TRBV14, the J call TRBJ2-7; 8 bases line up with TRBD1. The germline V gene encodes CDR1 SGHDN and CDR2 FVKESK. Trimming cost V 0 bases and J 2 bases; bases outside gene matches: 12. The CDR3 consists of 18 residues.

The CDR3: CASSLDPGGYKEQYF. CDR3 DNA sequence: TGCGCCAGCAGCTTGGATCCCGGGGGCTATAAGGAGCAGTACTTC. The chain uses TRBV5-1 and TRBJ2-7; D tentatively fits TRBD1 or TRBD2 (6 bases each). V was trimmed by 0 bases and J by 7 bases, leaving 17 bases between them. In germline, CDR1 is SGHRS, CDR2 YFSETQ. This CDR3 region has 15 residues. Complete variable domain (other parts from reference TRBV5-1 and TRBJ2-7): KAGVTQTPRYLIKTRGQQVTLSCSPISGHRSVSWYQQTPGQGLQFLFEYFSETQRNKGNFPGRFSGRQFSNSRSEMNVSTLELGDSALYLCASSLDPGGYKEQYFGPGTRLTVT.